Listed below are T cell receptor beta chains from one sample, sequenced in a study of shared T cell receptors in the human thymus. The protocol was immunoSEQ multiplex PCR, while the TCRdb copy is restricted to in-frame clones and leaves out a portion. The sample consists of about 540,000 clones, approximately 80% of them appearing once. These data were also filed under a second study, of human thymus T cells.

Specimen: thymocytes. Receptors originate from a boy under two years old with a congenital heart defect. The CDR3 runs from the conserved cysteine through the conserved F or W. The D gene is left open where the match is weak. Not every row has a clone size; where given, it reads once, few, many or a size class.

>TRBV7-9|TRBJ1-1|TRBD1|-
CASSSTGGGGRLGAFF
TGTGCCAGCAGCTCAACAGGGGGCGGAGGGAGACTTGGAGCTTTCTTT
>TRBV7-4|TRBJ2-2|-|-
CASSLSGRRNTGELFF
TGTGCCAGCAGCTTATCGGGGAGGAGGAACACCGGGGAGCTGTTTTTT
>TRBV5-6|TRBJ2-7|TRBD2|once
CASSLLTSGTPPYEQYF
TGTGCCAGCAGCTTACTTACAAGCGGGACCCCGCCTTACGAGCAGTACTTC
>TRBV28|TRBJ2-7|TRBD2|-
CASANSGSTYEQYF
TGTGCCAGCGCAAACAGCGGGAGCACATACGAGCAGTACTTC
>TRBV14|TRBJ1-1|TRBD1|once
CASSQREAGGTEAFF
TGTGCCAGCAGCCAAAGAGAGGCAGGGGGCACTGAAGCTTTCTTT
>TRBV5-4|TRBJ2-2|TRBD2|-
CASSLGGSHTGELFF
TGTGCCAGCAGCTTGGGCGGGAGTCACACCGGGGAGCTGTTTTTT
>TRBV15|TRBJ2-7|TRBD1|-
CATSRDAKTPGTGSYEQYF
TGTGCCACCAGCAGAGACGCCAAAACTCCCGGGACAGGGTCCTACGAGCAGTACTTC
>TRBV11-1|TRBJ1-1|-|once
CASSPPLINTEAFF
TGTGCCAGCAGCCCCCCCCTAATTAACACTGAAGCTTTCTTT
>TRBV18|TRBJ1-5|TRBD1|-
CASSFRTGNIQPQHF
TGTGCCAGCTCATTTCGGACAGGAAATATTCAGCCCCAGCATTTT
>TRBV7-2|TRBJ2-7|-|once
CASSLDLVSSYEQYF
TGTGCCAGCAGCTTAGACCTAGTTAGCTCCTACGAGCAGTACTTC
>TRBV4-3|TRBJ2-7|-|-
CASSQDDRPRYEQYF
TGCGCCAGCAGCCAAGACGACAGGCCACGCTACGAGCAGTACTTC
>TRBV5-1|TRBJ2-7|TRBD1|-
CASSRRGQGTEWYEQYF
TGCGCCAGCAGCCGACGGGGACAGGGGACAGAGTGGTACGAGCAGTACTTC
>TRBV10-3|TRBJ2-1|TRBD1|-
CAISEAEGQEIDNEQFF
TGTGCCATCAGTGAGGCTGAGGGACAGGAGATCGACAATGAGCAGTTCTTC
>TRBV7-9|TRBJ1-3|-|-
CASSRTGCYSGNTIYF
TGTGCCAGCAGCCGAACAGGGTGCTACTCTGGAAACACCATATATTTT
>TRBV29-1|TRBJ1-2|TRBD1|-
CSVGQGLGYTF
TGCAGCGTTGGACAGGGATTGGGCTACACCTTC
>TRBV4-3|TRBJ2-7|TRBD2|few
CASSQDEWLWASGGSCEQYF
TGCGCCAGCAGCCAAGATGAGTGGTTATGGGCTAGCGGGGGATCTTGCGAGCAGTACTTC
>TRBV7-2|TRBJ2-7|-|-
CASSFDRRSYEQYF
TGTGCCAGCAGCTTCGACAGGCGATCCTACGAGCAGTACTTC
>TRBV4-3|TRBJ2-7|TRBD2|few
CASSPGGSNPTYPAYEQYF
TGCGCCAGCAGCCCGGGGGGATCAAACCCTACTTATCCGGCCTACGAGCAGTACTTC
>TRBV5-8|TRBJ1-5|TRBD1|-
CASSPQGGGNQPQHF
TGTGCCAGCAGTCCACAGGGGGGGGGCAATCAGCCCCAGCATTTT
>TRBV5-1|TRBJ1-3|-|-
CASSLTGISGNTIYF
TGCGCCAGCAGCTTGACGGGGATATCTGGAAACACCATATATTTT
>TRBV4-3|TRBJ2-7|TRBD1|-
CASSQDQGRGSEQYF
TGCGCCAGCAGCCAAGATCAGGGCAGGGGGAGCGAGCAGTACTTC
>TRBV4-2|TRBJ2-1|-|-
CASSQGADPRNEQFF
TGTGCCAGCAGCCAAGGAGCGGACCCTAGGAATGAGCAGTTCTTC
>TRBV18|TRBJ2-6|TRBD1|few
CASSLPGQGASGANVLTF
TGTGCCAGCTCACTACCGGGACAGGGGGCGAGCGGGGCCAACGTCCTGACTTTC
>TRBV19|TRBJ2-1|TRBD2|-
CASSPPAGTSNNEQFF
TGTGCCAGTAGTCCTCCCGCTGGGACTAGCAACAATGAGCAGTTCTTC
>TRBV20-1|TRBJ2-5|-|-
CSARSETQYF
TGCAGTGCTAGGAGCGAGACCCAGTACTTC
>TRBV30|TRBJ2-7|TRBD2|-
CAWSVLVGLAIHEQYF
TGTGCCTGGAGTGTACTCGTGGGACTAGCGATCCACGAGCAGTACTTC